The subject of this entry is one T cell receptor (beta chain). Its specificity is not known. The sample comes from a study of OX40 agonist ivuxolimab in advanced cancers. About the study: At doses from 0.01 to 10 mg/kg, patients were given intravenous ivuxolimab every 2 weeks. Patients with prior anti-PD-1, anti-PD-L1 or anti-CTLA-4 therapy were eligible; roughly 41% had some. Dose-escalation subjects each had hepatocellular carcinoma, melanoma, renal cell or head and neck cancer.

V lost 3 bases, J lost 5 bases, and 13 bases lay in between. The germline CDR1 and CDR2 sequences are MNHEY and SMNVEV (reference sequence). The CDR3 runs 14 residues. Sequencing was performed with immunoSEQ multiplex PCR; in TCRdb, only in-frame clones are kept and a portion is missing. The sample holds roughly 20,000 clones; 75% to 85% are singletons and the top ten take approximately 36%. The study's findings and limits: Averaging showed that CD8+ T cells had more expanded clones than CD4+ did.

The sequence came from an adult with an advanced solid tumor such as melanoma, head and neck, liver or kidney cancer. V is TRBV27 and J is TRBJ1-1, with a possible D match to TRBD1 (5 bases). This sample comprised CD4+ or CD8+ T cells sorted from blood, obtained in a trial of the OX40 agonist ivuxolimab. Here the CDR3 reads CASSFGGLGTEAFF. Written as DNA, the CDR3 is TGTGCCAGCAGTTTTGGGGGATTGGGTACTGAAGCTTTCTTT.